This T cell receptor beta chain originates from a study of Ad26.COV2.S vaccination and SARS-CoV-2 variants. The V and J ends lost 0 bases and 5 bases respectively, with 18 bases between them. CDR1 and CDR2 from the germline V gene are SGHKS and YYEKEE (reference sequence). The CDR3 has 16 residues. The treatment: roughly 20 received Ad26.COV2.S at low or high dose, single or two shots; 5 received placebo; per-sample allocation not given. Sampling was performed 63 days after the first vaccine or placebo injection. Assay used: immunoSEQ multiplex PCR; TCRdb lists only in-frame clones, some missing. The sample lists 360,000 or so clones, approximately 90% occurring once.

This clonotype was obtained from a person aged 18-60 years who received the Ad26.COV2.S COVID-19 vaccine or a placebo. V gene TRBV5-5 combines with J gene TRBJ2-7; D not resolved. The specimen comprised peripheral blood, sampled in a trial of Ad26.COV2.S vaccine versus placebo. CDR3 coding DNA: TGTGCCAGCAGCTTGGGGGGATACCGTGGTTCCCACGAGCAGTACTTC. Translation: CASSLGGYRGSHEQYF.